A selection of T cell receptor beta chains follows, all from one sample in a study of early T cells in non-severe SARS-CoV-2 infection. In TCRdb, the 5' RACE reads were re-called with MiXCR into one record per CDR3 protein. The sample consists of 25,000 to 30,000 distinct CDR3 sequences, under 6.5% of them appearing once. The sequencing sample was made of whole blood. These receptors all come from an adult who was a healthcare worker with PCR-confirmed SARS-CoV-2 infection or an uninfected control (not recorded which). The CDR3 runs from the conserved cysteine through the conserved F or W. A D gene is named only where the DNA matches it firmly. Some rows have no size entry. The others give once, few or many, or a class for an expanded clone.

D gene,J gene,V gene,clone size,CDR3 protein,CDR3 DNA
TRBD1,TRBJ2-1,TRBV29-1,few,CSAQGAYNEQFF,TGCAGCGCGCAGGGGGCCTACAATGAGCAGTTCTTC
-,TRBJ2-2,TRBV23-1,-,CASIPRSSPNTGKLFF,TGCGCCAGCATCCCAAGGTCCAGTCCGAACACCGGGAAGCTGTTTTTT
-,TRBJ1-5,TRBV6-9,many,CASSSPPGEVCNQPQHF,TGTGCCAGCAGTTCTCCCCCTGGGGAGGTTTGCAATCAGCCCCAGCATTTT
-,TRBJ1-1,TRBV18,many,CASSPGMGTEAFF,TGTGCCAGCTCCCCAGGAATGGGGACTGAAGCTTTCTTT
-,TRBJ2-3,TRBV29-1,many,CSVEEGPSNTQYF,TGCAGCGTTGAAGAAGGGCCTTCGAATACGCAGTATTTT
-,TRBJ2-6,TRBV7-3,few,CASSPFPGANVLTF,TGTGCCAGCAGCCCCTTCCCTGGGGCCAACGTCCTGACTTTC
TRBD1,TRBJ1-2,TRBV27,many,CASSWTGRGGYTF,TGTGCCAGCAGTTGGACAGGAAGGGGTGGCTACACCTTC
-,TRBJ2-7,TRBV29-1,-,CSVVVGPSYEQYF,TGCAGCGTTGTCGTCGGCCCATCCTACGAGCAGTACTTC
TRBD2,TRBJ2-1,TRBV29-1,few,CSATSGRIEQFF,TGCAGCGCGACTAGCGGGAGGATTGAGCAGTTCTTC
TRBD1,TRBJ2-5,TRBV7-2,many,CASSINRGRGETQYF,TGTGCCAGCAGCATCAACAGGGGTCGAGGAGAGACCCAGTACTTC
TRBD1,TRBJ2-3,TRBV6-4,many,CASSDSPGQGADTQYF,TGTGCCAGCAGTGACTCGCCGGGACAGGGGGCAGATACGCAGTATTTT
-,TRBJ2-2,TRBV2,many,CASSEWPGPPGELFF,TGTGCCAGCAGTGAATGGCCAGGCCCGCCCGGGGAGCTGTTTTTT
TRBD2,TRBJ2-2,TRBV6-5,many,CASSYGTRYTGELFF,TGTGCCAGCAGTTACGGGACTAGATACACCGGGGAGCTGTTTTTT
TRBD2,TRBJ2-1,TRBV29-1,few,CSVERLAYYNEQFF,TGCAGCGTTGAGAGACTAGCGTACTACAATGAGCAGTTCTTC
-,TRBJ2-7,TRBV12-3/TRBV12-4,many,CASSLAQGYKYF,TGTGCCAGCAGTTTAGCGCAGGGGTACAAGTACTTC
-,TRBJ1-5,TRBV6-2/TRBV6-3,many,CASFPWADSNQPQHF,TGTGCCAGCTTTCCTTGGGCTGATAGCAATCAGCCCCAGCATTTT
TRBD1,TRBJ2-7,TRBV10-3,-,CAIKGADRTYEQYF,TGTGCCATCAAGGGGGCGGACAGGACCTACGAGCAGTACTTC
-,TRBJ2-1,TRBV20-1,many,CSARDPRGLDEQFF,TGCAGTGCTAGAGATCCGAGGGGGTTGGATGAGCAGTTCTTC
-,TRBJ2-5,TRBV9,many,CASSVVGNGKTQYF,TGTGCCAGCAGCGTAGTTGGGAATGGCAAGACCCAGTACTTC
-,TRBJ1-1,TRBV18,many,CASSPGFPQGLRGAFF,TGTGCCAGCTCACCAGGTTTTCCGCAGGGGCTTCGGGGAGCTTTCTTT
TRBD1,TRBJ2-7,TRBV4-2,many,CASRHPDRDPYEQYF,TGTGCCAGCAGGCACCCAGACAGGGACCCCTACGAGCAGTACTTC
TRBD1,TRBJ2-7,TRBV5-5,-,CASSLAGGGNEQYF,TGTGCCAGCAGCTTGGCAGGGGGCGGAAACGAGCAGTACTTC
-,TRBJ2-1,TRBV20-1,many,CSADGGNEQFF,TGCAGTGCGGATGGGGGTAATGAGCAGTTCTTC
-,TRBJ2-3,TRBV7-6,medium-sized,CASSTPPSTDTQYF,TGTGCCAGCAGCACTCCACCAAGCACAGATACGCAGTATTTT
TRBD2,TRBJ2-7,TRBV4-2,many,CASSQGSSGGYEQYF,TGTGCCAGCAGCCAAGGGTCTAGCGGAGGCTACGAGCAGTACTTC
-,TRBJ2-7,TRBV4-3,medium-sized,CASSQDLAGGLLSYEQYF,TGCGCCAGCAGCCAAGATCTGGCAGGGGGGCTACTCTCCTACGAGCAGTACTTC
-,TRBJ1-5,TRBV29-1,-,CSVGTEGNQPQHF,TGCAGCGTTGGGACAGAGGGAAATCAGCCCCAGCATTTT
TRBD1,TRBJ1-5,TRBV6-1,many,CASLGQGRSNQPQHF,TGTGCCAGCCTGGGACAGGGACGGAGCAATCAGCCCCAGCATTTT
-,TRBJ2-2,TRBV18,many,CASSPGGDTGELFF,TGTGCCAGCTCACCAGGGGGAGACACCGGGGAGCTGTTTTTT
-,TRBJ2-6,TRBV29-1,many,CSVGPTSGANVLTF,TGCAGCGTTGGACCAACCTCTGGGGCCAACGTCCTGACTTTC
-,TRBJ2-3,TRBV5-1,many,CASSSGYTDTQYF,TGCGCCAGCAGCTCAGGGTACACAGATACGCAGTATTTT
-,TRBJ2-5,TRBV7-9,many,CASSSPRQREKETQYF,TGTGCCAGCAGCTCCCCGAGACAGAGGGAAAAAGAGACCCAGTACTTC
TRBD2,TRBJ2-3,TRBV4-1,many,CASSQEKELAGTDTQYF,TGCGCCAGCAGCCAAGAGAAGGAACTAGCGGGTACAGATACGCAGTATTTT